This T cell receptor beta chain was captured by sequencing in a study of human versus mouse CDR3 diversity and MHC coevolution. The assay was immunoSEQ multiplex PCR, and TCRdb's table has in-frame clones only and misses some. The table records tens of thousands of clones, roughly 93% of them present only once. Germline values: CDR1 MNHEY, CDR2 SVGAGI. The CDR3 is made up of 14 amino acids. V was clipped by 2 bases and J by 8 bases, with 13 bases between them. The chain links TRBV6-5 to TRBJ2-1, with no clear D. Sequenced: naive CD4+ T cells from blood. Noted subset: CD45RO-negative CD62L-positive naive CD4 T cells. This clonotype originated in a person between 25 and 70 years old in good health. This CDR3 reads CASSYRPSRYEQFF. The CDR3 DNA reads as TGTGCCAGCAGTTACCGCCCATCTAGGTATGAGCAGTTCTTC.